This section outlines one TCR beta chain sequence together with its context. What it binds is unknown. Germline CDR1 ENHRY, CDR2 SYGVKD. This CDR3 is 15 amino acids long. The V and J ends lost 4 bases and 5 bases, in that order; junction bases with no gene match: 7. This record comes from a study of persistence of HIV-infected CD4 T cells. Background on the study: CD4+ T cells responding to CMV or HIV-1 Gag were isolated. Findings and caveats of the study: CMV- and Gag-responding cells had lower TCRbeta richness than CD3/CD28-responding cells. Antigen-responding cells were enriched for degenerate expanded CDR3beta sequences.

Overlapping HIV-1 Gag 15-mer peptides at roughly 1 ug per peptide per mL were used. CD40L/CD69 double-negative CD45RO-high memory CD4+ T cells were collected. These HIV-1-infected adults initiated suppressive ART in chronic infection. The libraries were made with immunoSEQ version 4 in survey mode. Assay: immunoSEQ multiplex PCR; the TCRdb copy retains only in-frame clones and omits some. The top ten hold approximately 15% of the sample, which has about 40,000 clones, 70% to 80% seen once. The clonotype comes from an adult man with HIV who was CMV-seropositive. The material was CD4+ T cells sorted from PBMCs after roughly 20-hour stimulation, obtained from a patient who received antiretroviral therapy. The chain couples TRBV10-3 to TRBJ1-3; 8 bases align to TRBD1. The CDR3 is CAISGGGQGRNTIYF. The CDR3 DNA follows: TGTGCCATCAGTGGGGGCGGACAGGGACGAAACACCATATATTTT.